The 23 T cell receptor beta chains reported below all come from one sample, sequenced in a study of T cells in tumors after PD-1 blockade. This table comes from immunoSEQ multiplex PCR, and its TCRdb copy is limited to in-frame clones, with some not included. Of about 35,000 clones in the sample, 78% were seen once. Sequenced here: PBMCs, sampled before anti-PD-1 treatment. The receptors derive from a human donor with basal cell carcinoma.

This clone has a handful of counts. The chain links TRBV19 to TRBJ1-6, with a weak D call TRBD1 (5 bases). From germline, CDR1 is LNHDA and CDR2 SQIVND (reference sequence). Between the trimmed V and J ends, which lost 6 bases and 4 bases, there was a span of 13 bases. CDR3 length: 15 amino acids. The CDR3 sequence: CASSGDGAYNSPLHF. DNA of the CDR3: TGTGCCAGTAGCGGGGACGGAGCTTATAATTCACCCCTCCACTTT.

The chain joins TRBV4-3 to TRBJ2-5, with D perhaps given as TRBD1 or TRBD2 (6 bases each). CDR3 length: 14 amino acids. Germline V gene sequence: CDR1 LGHNA, CDR2 YSLEER. Deletions cut 3 bases from V and 2 bases from J, with 10 bases between. As DNA, the CDR3 is TGCGCCAGCAGCCAGGGGGGCCGACAAGAGACCCAGTACTTC. Translated, it gives CASSQGGRQETQYF.

As regards this clone: A junction boundary mismatches the germline segment, possibly from a read error. Different DNA sequences within this sample yield the same CDR3. The chain combines TRBV6-5 with TRBJ1-1; 10 bases map to TRBD1. CDR1 and CDR2 (germline): MNHEY, SVGAGI. CDR3 length: 15 residues. The CDR3 sequence: CASSFRTGGGTEAFF. In DNA, the CDR3 is TGTGCCAGCAGTTTTCGGACAGGGGGAGGGACTGAAGCCTTCTTT.

V usage is TRBV19 and J usage is TRBJ2-3; D call uncertain. The germline V and J ends were trimmed by 6 bases and 2 bases, with 3 bases remaining between them. Germline V gene data show CDR1 as LNHDA and CDR2 as SQIVND (reference sequence). The CDR3 runs to 11 residues. The CDR3 region has the DNA TGTGCCAGTAGAAACACAGATACGCAGTATTTT. This sequence encodes CASRNTDTQYF. The entire variable domain, with the rest obtained from reference TRBV19 and TRBJ2-3, is as follows: DGGITQSPKYLFRKEGQNVTLSCEQNLNHDAMYWYRQDPGQGLRLIYYSQIVNDFQKGDIAEGYSVSREKKESFPLTVTSAQKNPTAFYLCASRNTDTQYFGPGTRLTVL.

V is TRBV20-1 and J is TRBJ2-1; 8 bases align to TRBD2. The germline V gene has CDR1 DFQATT and CDR2 SNEGSKA (reference sequence). The CDR3 covers 15 residues. With 3 bases clipped from V and 8 bases from J, the junction kept 12 bases outside the gene matches. The CDR3 DNA sequence: TGCAGTGCTAGTCAAGGACTAGCTGTTCCGGATGAGCAGTTCTTC. It is translated as CSASQGLAVPDEQFF.

The chain is built from TRBV5-5 and TRBJ2-7; D gene ambiguous. V dropped 2 bases and J dropped 0 bases, with 6 bases sitting between them. The CDR3 totals 13 residues. Per germline, CDR1 SGHKS and CDR2 YYEKEE (reference sequence). CDR3 residues: CASSFMGSYEQYF. CDR3 coding DNA: TGTGCCAGCAGCTTCATGGGCTCCTACGAGCAGTACTTC.

This clone was recorded only once. The chain joins TRBV4-3 to TRBJ2-7; TRBD2 matches at 12 bases. This CDR3 region has 16 residues. J lost 0 bases, V lost 3 bases, and 3 bases had no gene match. Germline CDR1 and CDR2: LGHNA and YSLEER. DNA of the CDR3: TGCGCCAGCAGCCAGCTAGCGGGGGGGAGCTCCTACGAGCAGTACTTC. Protein product: CASSQLAGGSSYEQYF.

This chain connects TRBV29-1 to TRBJ1-2; TRBD1 is a possible D gene (6 bases). Trimming took 4 bases from V and 6 from J, leaving 15 bases between them. The CDR3 sequence is 13 residues long. CDR1 SQVTM and CDR2 ANQGSEA come from the germline V gene. CDR3 DNA sequence: TGCAGCGTTGCCCTAGGGGGAAATGATGGCTACACCTTC. Amino acid sequence: CSVALGGNDGYTF.

CDR3 region: CAWSVRTGGRNSPLHF. The CDR3 nucleotides are TGTGCCTGGAGTGTTCGGACAGGGGGTCGTAATTCACCCCTCCACTTT. The V and J genes are TRBV30 and TRBJ1-6; 10 bases are shared with TRBD1. The germline CDR1 and CDR2 sequences are GTSNPN and SVGIG (reference sequence). V trimming: 0 bases; J trimming: 6 bases; junction bases outside the gene matches: 5. The CDR3 is 16 residues long.

The genes are TRBV13 and TRBJ2-3, with no clear D. The V end lost 0 bases, the J end lost 2 bases, and 3 bases lay between the germline ends. The CDR3 has 13 amino acids. Germline-derived CDR1 and CDR2 are PRHDT and FYEKMQ (reference sequence). In DNA form, the CDR3 reads TGTGCCAGCAGCTTAGGCTCCACAGATACGCAGTATTTT. It translates to CASSLGSTDTQYF.

The CDR3 DNA sequence: TGTGCCAGCAGCATTGGGGACGGGCCCCGCACTGAAGCTTTCTTT. It translates to CASSIGDGPRTEAFF. The chain uses TRBV7-2 and TRBJ1-1; D might be TRBD1 (5 bases). There are 15 residues in the CDR3. Between the trimmed V and J ends, which lost 5 bases and 4 bases, there was a span of 17 bases. Germline V gene lookup returns CDR1 SGHTA and CDR2 FQGNSA. The full variable domain, in which reference TRBV7-2 and TRBJ1-1 provide the parts outside the CDR3, is GAGVSQSPSNKVTEKGKDVELRCDPISGHTALYWYRQSLGQGLEFLIYFQGNSAPDKSGLPSDRFSAERTGGSVSTLTIQRTQQEDSAVYLCASSIGDGPRTEAFFGQGTRLTVV.

This clone came up many times. J is TRBJ1-6 and V is TRBV20-1, with 8 bases identical to TRBD1. J was trimmed by 7 bases and V by 3 bases; bases with no gene match: 11. The CDR3 is made up of 16 amino acids. Germline CDR1 is DFQATT and CDR2 is SNEGSKA (reference sequence). CDR3 sequence reads: CSASAQGEFRNSPLHF. Here the CDR3 DNA reads TGCAGTGCTAGTGCACAGGGGGAATTTCGGAATTCACCCCTCCACTTT.

The chain links TRBV5-1 to TRBJ1-4; TRBD1 matches 10 bases. Germline CDR1 reads SGHRS; CDR2 reads YFSETQ. The CDR3 consists of 16 residues. Unmatched junction bases numbered 11, after V lost 4 bases and J lost 8 bases. In DNA form, the CDR3 reads TGCGCCAGCAGCAACGGGACAGGGGCGTTGGGCGAAAAACTGTTTTTT. Protein: CASSNGTGALGEKLFF.

This clone was observed a few times. The chain carries TRBV7-9 and TRBJ2-1; 16 positions agree with TRBD2. With V trimmed by 5 bases and J by 2 bases, 3 bases remained unmatched. The CDR3 runs to 17 residues. The V gene's germline CDR1 is SEHNR and CDR2 FQNEAQ (reference sequence). As DNA, the CDR3 is TGTGCCAGCAGCGGCGGGACTAGCGGGGGGGCCTACAATGAGCAGTTCTTC. Translated: CASSGGTSGGAYNEQFF. Looking up the rest from reference TRBV7-9 and TRBJ2-1 gives the full variable domain: DTGVSQNPRHKITKRGQNVTFRCDPISEHNRLYWYRQTLGQGPEFLTYFQNEAQLEKSRLLSDRFSAERPKGSFSTLEIQRTEQGDSAMYLCASSGGTSGGAYNEQFFGPGTRLTVL.

This chain connects TRBV2 to TRBJ2-4, with a possible D match to TRBD2 (7 bases). There are 15 residues in the CDR3. The V gene lost 5 bases and the J gene lost 2 bases, with 13 bases spanning the gap. Germline V lookup: CDR1 SNHLY, CDR2 FYNNEI. For the CDR3, the DNA is TGTGCCAGCAGTCGAGAGGGGGGGACCAAAAACATTCAGTACTTC. It is translated as CASSREGGTKNIQYF.

This clone appeared a few times. The genes are TRBV7-3 and TRBJ1-1; 8 positions match TRBD1. In germline, CDR1 is SGHTA, CDR2 FQGTGA. The J segment lost 4 bases and the V segment lost 2 bases, leaving 3 bases of the junction unmatched. The CDR3 extends over 14 amino acids. Here the CDR3 reads CASSLQGAITEAFF. As DNA, the CDR3 is TGTGCCAGCAGCTTACAGGGGGCTATCACTGAAGCTTTCTTT.

This clone was observed a handful of times. The CDR3: CASSEAGGGAGAEAFF. CDR3 nucleotides: TGTGCCAGCAGTGAAGCCGGTGGAGGGGCGGGCGCTGAAGCTTTCTTT. The genes are TRBV6-1 and TRBJ1-1; D is perhaps TRBD1 (5 bases). In germline, CDR1 is MNHNS, CDR2 SASEGT. V shed 0 bases and J shed 6 bases, with 17 bases lying between them. CDR3 length: 16 amino acids.

As to this clone: The germline gene is not matched at one end of the junction; a read error may be the cause. This same CDR3 is encoded by further DNA sequences in the sample. The chain has TRBV5-1 and TRBJ1-2; D is ambiguous. This CDR3 spans 13 amino acids. Germline V gives CDR1 SGHRS, CDR2 YFSETQ. Here the CDR3 reads CASSFPSEYGYTF. DNA of the CDR3: TGCGCCAGCAGCTTTCCGTCGGAATATGGTTACACCTTC.

The V gene is TRBV24-1, the J gene TRBJ2-1, with 8 bases aligning to TRBD2. The CDR3 is 17 residues long. Germline lookup yields CDR1 KGHDR and CDR2 SFDVKD. J lost 3 bases, V lost 5 bases, and 11 bases had no gene match. The CDR3 loop is CATSGAKRERVYNEQFF. The CDR3 coding sequence is TGTGCCACCAGTGGTGCCAAGCGGGAGCGGGTCTACAATGAGCAGTTCTTC.

The CDR3 sequence is CASSYGQEGRGTQPQHF. The CDR3 DNA sequence: TGTGCCAGCAGTTACGGACAGGAGGGAAGAGGAACTCAGCCCCAGCATTTT. The chain links TRBV6-2 or TRBV6-3 to TRBJ1-5, with 7 bases aligning to TRBD1. The CDR3 consists of 17 residues. Germline CDR1 reads MNHEY; CDR2 reads SVGEGT. With 2 bases clipped from V and 6 bases from J, the junction kept 13 bases outside the gene matches.

V gene TRBV5-8 combines with J gene TRBJ2-5, with D perhaps matching TRBD2 (6 bases). Germline CDR1 reads SGHTS; CDR2 reads YDEGEE. This CDR3 has 14 residues. V was cut by 0 bases and J by 4 bases, with 10 bases left in between. The DNA of the CDR3 is TGTGCCAGCAGCTTGGGCGGGGCCTCAGAGACCCAGTACTTC. Translated, it gives CASSLGGASETQYF.

The J gene is TRBJ2-3, the V gene TRBV27; D unclear. This CDR3 contains 12 residues. CDR1 and CDR2 from the germline V gene are MNHEY and SMNVEV (reference sequence). V was clipped by 6 bases and J by 2 bases, with 6 bases between them. The CDR3 DNA sequence: TGTGCCAGCAGCCCCAACACAGATACGCAGTATTTT. Amino acid sequence: CASSPNTDTQYF.

The chain combines TRBV28 with TRBJ1-2; D unclear. Germline CDR1 MDHEN, CDR2 SYDVKM. Between the trimmed V and J ends, which lost 5 bases and 0 bases, there was a span of 19 bases. CDR3 length: 17 amino acids. DNA of the CDR3: TGTGCCAGCAGTGCCCATCGGAGCCTTGCCTCTAACTATGGCTACACCTTC. This codes for CASSAHRSLASNYGYTF.